The 22 T cell receptor beta chains below come from one sample, sequenced in a study of blood T cells in healthy people across ages. Using a J-beta primer mix together with a sample-barcoded 5' primer, a second PCR was run for roughly 6 to 12 cycles. MiXCR, run by TCRdb on the 5' RACE reads, gives a single entry per CDR3 protein. This sample has around 320,000 distinct CDR3 sequences; roughly a quarter occur once, and the top ten carry 29%. The sequenced sample was blood. Source of these receptors: a woman between 70 and 85 years old in good health.

The chain is built from TRBV20-1 and TRBJ2-1, with 7 bases lining up with TRBD2. The germline CDR1 and CDR2 sequences are DFQATT and SNEGSKA (reference sequence). The CDR3 contains 15 residues. Germline trimming cut 6 bases from V and 5 bases from J; bases unmatched to any gene: 13. The CDR3 here is CSARTIILADNEQFF. The CDR3 DNA reads TGCAGTGCCCGAACAATAATTCTAGCGGACAATGAGCAGTTCTTC.

This chain joins TRBV19 and TRBJ2-5; TRBD1 agrees at 12 bases. V lost 8 bases to trimming and J lost 6 bases; unmatched junction nucleotides: 10. This CDR3 is built from 15 residues. Germline CDR1 is LNHDA and CDR2 is SQIVND (reference sequence). The CDR3 region has the DNA TGTGCCAGTGCGACCGGGACAGGGGGCAAAAAGACCCAGTACTTC. Translated, it gives CASATGTGGKKTQYF. The whole variable domain, remainder taken from reference TRBV19 and TRBJ2-5, is DGGITQSPKYLFRKEGQNVTLSCEQNLNHDAMYWYRQDPGQGLRLIYYSQIVNDFQKGDIAEGYSVSREKKESFPLTVTSAQKNPTAFYLCASATGTGGKKTQYFGPGTRLLVL.

In this sample, this clonotype turned up a few times. The rearrangement links TRBV4-1 to TRBJ1-4, with 8 bases identical to TRBD1. The CDR3 totals 15 residues. V gave up 2 bases and J gave up 8 bases; unmatched junction bases: 7. Germline V gene sequence: CDR1 MGHRA, CDR2 YSYEKL. CDR3 residues: CASSQRTGRGEKLFF. The CDR3 DNA reads as TGCGCCAGCAGCCAAAGGACAGGGCGAGGCGAAAAACTGTTTTTT.

To note about this clonotype: A much larger clone lies one base from this, so it may be a read error. The CDR3 sequence is CSALRATQETQFF. The CDR3 DNA is TGCAGTGCCCTCCGCGCTACACAAGAGACCCAGTTCTTC. The chain links TRBV20-1 to TRBJ2-5; D is unclear. The assigned J gene may be wrong: the sequence end matches TRBJ2-1 better. From germline, CDR1 is DFQATT and CDR2 SNEGSKA (reference sequence). The CDR3 totals 13 residues.

J is TRBJ2-1 and V is TRBV7-9; D gene unclear. Looked up from germline, CDR1 is SEHNR and CDR2 is FQNEAQ (reference sequence). V lost 5 bases and J lost 9, with 14 bases in between. The CDR3 runs 13 residues. CDR3 protein: CASSPPGGSEQFF. The CDR3 DNA reads as TGTGCCAGCAGCCCACCGGGTGGGTCTGAGCAGTTCTTC.

The genes are TRBV9 and TRBJ2-1; D possibly uses TRBD1 or TRBD2 (5 bases each). The CDR3 contains 14 residues. Trimming took 2 bases from V and 2 from J, leaving 8 bases between them. Germline V gene data show CDR1 as SGDLS and CDR2 as YYNGEE. The CDR3 bases are TGTGCCAGCAGCGTCTGGGGGACCTACAATGAGCAGTTCTTC. It specifies CASSVWGTYNEQFF.

V and J are TRBV4-3 and TRBJ2-3, with TRBD2 matching 12 bases. Per the germline V gene, CDR1 is LGHNA and CDR2 is YSLEER. V was pared by 5 bases and J by 0 bases, with 3 bases of the junction left unmatched. This CDR3 is 16 amino acids long. The CDR3 DNA is TGCGCCAGCAGCAGACTAGCGGGGGTTAGCACAGATACGCAGTATTTT. Its protein product is CASSRLAGVSTDTQYF.

The genes are TRBV11-2 and TRBJ2-7; no clear D. The CDR3 is 16 amino acids. Germline assignment: CDR1 SGHAT and CDR2 FQNNGV. Trimming stripped 2 bases from V and 1 base from J, with 15 bases between. For the CDR3, the DNA is TGTGCCAGCAGCTTATACAATCAGGCCGGGTCCTACGAGCAGTACTTC. The encoded protein is CASSLYNQAGSYEQYF.

In this sample, this clonotype turned up a few times. The chain joins TRBV20-1 to TRBJ2-1, with TRBD2 as a possible D gene (6 bases). The closer fit of TRBJ2-5 to the DNA end suggests the J call may be wrong. The CDR3 is 16 amino acids. Germline CDR1 reads DFQATT; CDR2 reads SNEGSKA (reference sequence). CDR3 sequence: CSARDLATGGWETQYF. CDR3 DNA: TGCAGTGCTAGAGATTTGGCTACCGGGGGATGGGAGACCCAGTACTTC.

The V call is TRBV7-9, the J call TRBJ1-2; D is undetermined. Germline V gene data show CDR1 as SEHNR and CDR2 as FQNEAQ (reference sequence). The CDR3 spans 16 residues. V lost 5 bases and J lost 3, with 19 bases in between. CDR3 region: CASSPVPGRDDYGYTF. DNA for the CDR3: TGTGCCAGCAGCCCGGTCCCTGGTAGGGATGACTATGGCTACACCTTC.

In this sample, this clonotype turned up a few times. The CDR3 coding sequence is TGCGCCAGCAGCTTGGATCAGGGGGAGACCCAGTACTTC. Its protein is CASSLDQGETQYF. The V call is TRBV5-1, the J call TRBJ2-5; tentatively, D is TRBD1 (6 bases). The length of the CDR3 is 13 residues. V was trimmed by 0 bases and J by 5 bases, leaving 8 bases between them. Germline CDR1 and CDR2: SGHRS and YFSETQ. The full variable domain, rest sourced from reference TRBV5-1 and TRBJ2-5, is KAGVTQTPRYLIKTRGQQVTLSCSPISGHRSVSWYQQTPGQGLQFLFEYFSETQRNKGNFPGRFSGRQFSNSRSEMNVSTLELGDSALYLCASSLDQGETQYFGPGTRLLVL.

The V gene is TRBV7-2, the J gene TRBJ1-3; a weak D match, TRBD1 (5 bases). Looked up from germline, CDR1 is SGHTA and CDR2 is FQGNSA. The CDR3 consists of 15 residues. Trimming left V 0 bases short and J 5 bases short, with 11 bases between. CDR3 DNA: TGTGCCAGCAGCTTAGCGCGGGGGAATAGAAACACCATATATTTT. Amino acid sequence: CASSLARGNRNTIYF.

This clonotype appeared a few times. V is TRBV5-1 and J is TRBJ2-3; D may be TRBD1 (5 bases). Trimming pared 3 bases from V and 3 bases from J, leaving 20 bases between. Per the germline V gene, CDR1 is SGHRS and CDR2 is YFSETQ. This CDR3 spans 17 amino acids. CDR3 residues: CASSSPRSQGTTDTQYF. Here the CDR3 DNA reads TGCGCCAGCAGCTCCCCTCGGTCCCAGGGAACAACAGATACGCAGTATTTT.

Points on this clonotype: Since a much larger clone is just one base distant, this may be a read error. The CDR3 DNA follows: TGTGCCAGCAGTGTGACGGGCGGGGGCTTAGTCAAAAACATTCAGTACTTC. Translation gives CASSVTGGGLVKNIQYF. The J gene is TRBJ2-4, the V gene TRBV28; maybe TRBD2 (7 bases). Trimming cost V 5 bases and J 3 bases, with 20 bases left between them. The germline V gene has CDR1 MDHEN and CDR2 SYDVKM. This CDR3 spans 17 amino acids.

The rearrangement links TRBV6-2 or TRBV6-3 to TRBJ2-7, with 12 nucleotides matching TRBD1. Germline CDR1 is MNHEY and CDR2 is SVGEGT. V lost 0 bases, J lost 5 bases, and 11 bases stayed unmatched. The CDR3 covers 18 residues. CDR3 DNA: TGTGCCAGCAGTTACTCGATGCAGGGACAGGGGGCGAGGAACGAGCAGTACTTC. Translating it yields CASSYSMQGQGARNEQYF.

This clonotype has more than one count but fewer than ten. The chain employs TRBV18 and TRBJ1-4; possible D gene TRBD1, 5 bases. The CDR3 extends over 15 amino acids. Germline loops: CDR1 KGHSH, CDR2 LQKENI. The V end lost 3 bases, the J end lost 5 bases, and 13 bases lay between the germline ends. CDR3 protein: CASSPVRDLNEKLFF. CDR3 nucleotides: TGTGCCAGCTCACCCGTTAGGGACCTCAATGAAAAACTGTTTTTT. The full variable domain, completed using reference TRBV18 and TRBJ1-4, is NAGVMQNPRHLVRRRGQEARLRCSPMKGHSHVYWYRQLPEEGLKFMVYLQKENIIDESGMPKERFSAEFPKEGPSILRIQQVVRGDSAAYFCASSPVRDLNEKLFFGSGTQLSVL.

The chain couples TRBV9 to TRBJ2-1; 10 bases align to TRBD2. This CDR3 is 16 amino acids long. Germline CDR1 SGDLS, CDR2 YYNGEE. J lost 7 bases, V lost 0 bases, and 7 bases had no gene match. CDR3 loop: CASSVGISGRSNEQFF. CDR3 DNA: TGTGCCAGCAGCGTAGGAATTAGCGGGAGGTCTAATGAGCAGTTCTTC.

This clonotype showed up just a few times. CDR3 DNA: TGTGCCAGCAGCCCTTGGAGAGCAAACACCGGGGAGCTGTTTTTT. It specifies CASSPWRANTGELFF. The rearrangement joins TRBV6-2 or TRBV6-3 to TRBJ2-2; D gene uncertain. This CDR3 contains 15 residues. CDR1 MNHEY and CDR2 SVGEGT come from the germline V gene. V was trimmed by 6 bases and J by 2 bases, leaving 13 bases between them.

The rearrangement joins TRBV28 to TRBJ2-5; 7 nucleotides agree with TRBD1. The CDR3 has 17 residues. Germline assignment: CDR1 MDHEN and CDR2 SYDVKM. The trim removed 3 bases at V and 5 bases at J, leaving 15 bases unmatched. Here the CDR3 reads CASSLGQPGSIGETQYF. In DNA, the CDR3 is TGTGCCAGCAGTTTGGGACAGCCGGGATCAATAGGGGAGACCCAGTACTTC.

There are a few counts of this clonotype. This sequence joins TRBV4-3 and TRBJ1-2; 9 nucleotides match TRBD1. The CDR3 covers 15 residues. V dropped 4 bases and J dropped 7; count of bases not matched to a gene: 10. CDR1 and CDR2 (germline): LGHNA, YSLEER. The CDR3 DNA follows: TGCGCCAGCAGCCTATTCCTCCGGGACAGGGCTGGCTACACCTTC. As protein: CASSLFLRDRAGYTF.

This clonotype has more than one count but fewer than ten. This sequence joins TRBV7-2 and TRBJ2-2, with 8 bases identical to TRBD1. Trimming at V came to 5 bases and at J to 2 bases, leaving 4 bases not matched to a gene. The CDR3 runs 15 residues. The germline gives CDR1 SGHTA, CDR2 FQGNSA. The CDR3 DNA reads TGTGCCAGCAGCGCGGGACAGGTTAACACCGGGGAGCTGTTTTTT. Its protein product is CASSAGQVNTGELFF.

V gene TRBV12-3 or TRBV12-4 combines with J gene TRBJ1-1, with D possibly TRBD1 on 6 matching bases. The CDR3 is 15 amino acids. The V end lost 5 bases, the J end lost 7 bases, and 20 bases lay between the germline ends. CDR3 amino acids: CASSLTGGGLGEAFF. The CDR3 bases are TGTGCCAGCAGTCTCACAGGTGGGGGCCTCGGTGAAGCTTTCTTT.